This TCR beta chain was retrieved from a study of T-cell reconstitution after alpha-beta-depleted transplantation in children. Trimming removed 5 bases at V and 0 bases at J, with 20 bases between. CDR3 length: 18 amino acids. Germline CDR1 is SSHAT and CDR2 is FNYEAQ (reference sequence). TCRbeta library construction was performed incorporating unique molecular identifiers. TCRdb analysed the PCR reads with MiXCR anew, one entry per CDR3 protein. Of approximately 220,000 distinct CDR3 sequences listed, about 15% are singletons. This clonotype turned up a few times. The receptor's source is a male patient aged 2-10 years who had a stem cell transplant for acute lymphoblastic leukemia, so the T cells may come from the graft donor. The chain links TRBV7-7 to TRBJ2-1, with D perhaps matching TRBD2 (6 bases). Source: PBMCs, mostly from graft donor cells, taken 360 days after TCRalphabeta/CD19-depleted stem cell transplant. CDR3 nucleotides: TGTGCCAGCAGCCCCGACTCCGGGACTCTGAGCTCCTACAATGAGCAGTTCTTC. It translates to CASSPDSGTLSSYNEQFF.